One sample yielded the 27 T cell receptor beta chains listed below, sequenced in a study of cytomegalovirus exposure and HLA in healthy donors. Primers included in the PCR were 60 Vbeta and 13 Jbeta primers. Produced via immunoSEQ multiplex PCR; TCRdb's table is partial and in-frame only. The sample yields around 170,000 clones, roughly 80% seen once. The sequencing input was PBMCs. Every receptor here comes from a middle-aged man in good health and CMV-seropositive.

This chain links TRBV10-3 with TRBJ2-2, with D possibly being TRBD1 (6 bases). The germline V and J ends were trimmed by 3 bases and 1 base, with 12 bases remaining between them. Germline lookup yields CDR1 ENHRY and CDR2 SYGVKD. The CDR3 covers 16 residues. CDR3 region: CAISDPGHKNTGELFF. The CDR3 region has the DNA TGTGCCATCAGTGACCCGGGACACAAGAACACCGGGGAGCTGTTTTTT.

V and J are TRBV7-4 and TRBJ1-2, with TRBD1 matching over 12 bases. V was pared by 5 bases and J by 4 bases, with 8 bases of the junction left unmatched. Germline lookup yields CDR1 SGHVT and CDR2 SQSDAQ. This CDR3 has 16 amino acids. The CDR3 DNA follows: TGTGCCAGCAGCCGGGACAGGGGGCGTTTAGTCTATGGCTACACCTTC. Translation: CASSRDRGRLVYGYTF.

In its sample, this clone was seen a few times. V gene TRBV5-8 combines with J gene TRBJ2-1; unclear D gene. CDR1 is SGHTS, CDR2 YDEGEE, per germline. The V end was cut by 0 bases, the J end by 13 bases, with 11 bases between. The length of the CDR3 is 12 residues. In DNA, the CDR3 is TGTGCCAGCAGCTTGGCCCTCAGTCCCCAGTTCTTC. Amino acid sequence: CASSLALSPQFF.

This rearrangement joins TRBV2 to TRBJ1-4; TRBD1 matches 10 bases. After removal of 8 bases from V and 5 bases from J, the junction contained 8 bases not matched to a gene. The length of the CDR3 is 15 residues. Per the germline V gene, CDR1 is SNHLY and CDR2 is FYNNEI. CDR3 DNA: TGTGCCAGCTCCGGGACAGGGGCTCACAATGAAAAACTGTTTTTT. Protein sequence: CASSGTGAHNEKLFF.

This clone was counted a few times. This sequence joins TRBV6-1 and TRBJ2-1, with a tentative D call TRBD2 (6 bases). The CDR3 runs 13 residues. Trimming removed 8 bases from V and 7 bases from J, with 15 bases in between. Germline lookup yields CDR1 MNHNS and CDR2 SASEGT. The DNA of the CDR3 is TGTGCCAGCGCCTCGGGGGAGGTGAATGAGCAGTTCTTC. Amino acids: CASASGEVNEQFF.

This clone was picked up one time. The chain recombines TRBV7-9 with TRBJ2-2, with a possible D match to TRBD2 (6 bases). In germline, CDR1 is SEHNR, CDR2 FQNEAQ (reference sequence). CDR3 size: 14 residues. V shed 5 bases and J shed 3 bases, with 10 bases lying between them. The CDR3 spells CASSRTGDTGELFF. CDR3 in DNA: TGTGCCAGCAGCCGCACGGGGGACACCGGGGAGCTGTTTTTT. The full variable domain, in which reference TRBV7-9 and TRBJ2-2 provide the parts outside the CDR3, is DTGVSQNPRHKITKRGQNVTFRCDPISEHNRLYWYRQTLGQGPEFLTYFQNEAQLEKSRLLSDRFSAERPKGSFSTLEIQRTEQGDSAMYLCASSRTGDTGELFFGEGSRLTVL.

The sample holds a few counts of this clone. V and J are TRBV7-2 and TRBJ1-2, with TRBD1 matching over 9 bases. Germline V lookup: CDR1 SGHTA, CDR2 FQGNSA. The CDR3 covers 14 residues. The V gene end was trimmed by 5 bases and the J gene end by 7 bases; junction bases not matched to a gene: 8. This chain's CDR3 is CASSPTGGFGGYTF. Here the CDR3 DNA reads TGTGCCAGCAGCCCGACAGGGGGTTTCGGTGGCTACACCTTC.

This clone was picked up a small number of times. The genes are TRBV6-5 and TRBJ1-2, with a possible D match to TRBD1 (6 bases). Germline V CDR1 and CDR2: MNHEY, SVGAGI. CDR3 length equals 14 residues. The germline V and J ends were trimmed by 2 bases and 2 bases, with 9 bases remaining between them. In DNA form, the CDR3 reads TGTGCCAGCAGTTACCAGGGGCGGAACTATGGCTACACCTTC. Encoded protein: CASSYQGRNYGYTF.

The gene calls are TRBV6-6 and TRBJ2-7, with a weak D call TRBD1 (6 bases). The CDR3 is 16 residues long. The ends were cut back, 5 bases at V and 2 bases at J, with 19 bases in the middle. The V gene's germline CDR1 is MNHNY and CDR2 SVGAGI (reference sequence). The CDR3 region is CASSGLQGKPPYEQYF. The CDR3 DNA reads as TGTGCCAGCAGTGGATTACAGGGAAAGCCACCCTACGAGCAGTACTTC.

This clone has just one count. The rearrangement links TRBV19 to TRBJ2-7, with TRBD2 identical over 9 bases. This CDR3 is built from 13 residues. With 4 bases clipped from V and 5 bases from J, the junction kept 3 bases outside the gene matches. CDR1 and CDR2 from the germline V gene are LNHDA and SQIVND (reference sequence). CDR3 DNA sequence: TGTGCCAGTAGTAAGACTAGCGGCGACGAGCAGTACTTC. Translated, it gives CASSKTSGDEQYF.

This clone was observed a handful of times. The chain employs TRBV6-5 and TRBJ1-6; 8 nucleotides agree with TRBD1. The trim removed 6 bases at V and 9 bases at J, leaving 7 bases unmatched. Germline CDR1 and CDR2: MNHEY and SVGAGI. The CDR3 is 14 residues long. The DNA for the CDR3 is TGTGCCAGCAGGCCCGGGACAGGCGGTTCACCCCTCCACTTT. Its protein is CASRPGTGGSPLHF.

The V and J genes are TRBV7-3 and TRBJ2-1, with D possibly matching TRBD1 (5 bases). The CDR3 is made up of 16 amino acids. The V end lost 5 bases, the J end lost 4 bases, and 18 bases lay between the germline ends. CDR1 is SGHTA, CDR2 FQGTGA, per germline. Here the CDR3 reads CASSDLSTDPYNEQFF. The CDR3, as DNA: TGTGCCAGCAGCGACCTATCGACAGACCCATACAATGAGCAGTTCTTC. The whole variable domain, filled in from reference TRBV7-3 and TRBJ2-1, reads GAGVSQTPSNKVTEKGKYVELRCDPISGHTALYWYRQSLGQGPEFLIYFQGTGAADDSGLPNDRFFAVRPEGSVSTLKIQRTERGDSAVYLCASSDLSTDPYNEQFFGPGTRLTVL.

This chain links TRBV28 with TRBJ1-5; TRBD1 matches 10 bases. CDR1 and CDR2 (germline): MDHEN, SYDVKM. J gave up 9 bases and V 3 bases, and 11 bases lay outside the gene matches. This CDR3 contains 16 residues. The CDR3 loop reads CASSLRKTGGHGPQHF. DNA of the CDR3: TGTGCCAGCAGTTTGCGGAAGACAGGGGGCCACGGGCCCCAGCATTTT.

This clone was seen a handful of times. V is TRBV11-3 and J is TRBJ1-1; D gene unclear. Germline CDR1 is SGHNT and CDR2 is YENEEA. The CDR3 has 15 amino acids. V gave up 0 bases and J gave up 0 bases, with 8 bases separating them. This chain's CDR3 is CASSLDPNLNTEAFF. CDR3 sequence (DNA): TGTGCCAGCAGCTTAGATCCCAATTTGAACACTGAAGCTTTCTTT.

This clone has just one count. The chain employs TRBV7-2 and TRBJ1-2, with 9 nucleotides matching TRBD1. V shed 5 bases, J shed 6 bases, and the junction held 16 bases outside the gene matches. There are 17 residues in the CDR3. Per the germline V gene, CDR1 is SGHTA and CDR2 is FQGNSA. CDR3 DNA sequence: TGTGCCAGCAGCACCCGGGACAGGGAGCTAGCGAGAAATGGCTACACCTTC. Its protein is CASSTRDRELARNGYTF.

The rearrangement uses TRBV5-1 and TRBJ2-1; 11 bases are shared with TRBD2. From germline, CDR1 is SGHRS and CDR2 YFSETQ. J gave up 6 bases and V 1 base, and 12 bases lay outside the gene matches. The CDR3 is 18 amino acids. CDR3 DNA sequence: TGCGCCAGCAGCTTGTTTAGCGGGGGGGCCCCGAATGGCAATGAGCAGTTCTTC. Amino acid sequence: CASSLFSGGAPNGNEQFF.

The V gene is TRBV19, the J gene TRBJ2-7; possible D gene TRBD1, 5 bases. The CDR3 length is 14 residues. Trimming removed 9 bases at V and 2 bases at J, with 17 bases between. From germline, CDR1 is LNHDA and CDR2 SQIVND (reference sequence). For the CDR3, the DNA is TGTGCCAGCCGAAGGGGATATGCGACCTACGAGCAGTACTTC. Translated, it gives CASRRGYATYEQYF.

The V call is TRBV7-9, the J call TRBJ2-1; D is perhaps TRBD1 (5 bases). Germline-derived CDR1 and CDR2 are SEHNR and FQNEAQ (reference sequence). V lost 3 bases and J lost 7, with 13 bases in between. The CDR3 runs 14 residues. CDR3 sequence reads: CASSFGHLQNEQFF. CDR3 nucleotides: TGTGCCAGCAGCTTCGGACACCTTCAAAATGAGCAGTTCTTC. The whole variable domain, remainder taken from reference TRBV7-9 and TRBJ2-1, is DTGVSQNPRHKITKRGQNVTFRCDPISEHNRLYWYRQTLGQGPEFLTYFQNEAQLEKSRLLSDRFSAERPKGSFSTLEIQRTEQGDSAMYLCASSFGHLQNEQFFGPGTRLTVL.

The gene calls are TRBV15 and TRBJ2-7; possible D gene TRBD2, 7 bases. V lost 1 base and J lost 7, with 17 bases in between. The CDR3 covers 15 residues. In germline, CDR1 is LNHNV, CDR2 YYDKDF (reference sequence). This CDR3 reads CATSRGGGGAGEQYF. The CDR3 DNA is TGTGCCACCAGCAGAGGGGGAGGGGGGGCCGGGGAGCAGTACTTC.

J is TRBJ1-1 and V is TRBV5-1, with TRBD1 as a possible D gene (5 bases). Germline V gene data show CDR1 as SGHRS and CDR2 as YFSETQ. V gave up 4 bases and J gave up 1 base, with 14 bases separating them. The CDR3 totals 15 residues. CDR3 DNA: TGCGCCAGCAGCCCGGGCGGGACCGCGAACACTGAAGCTTTCTTT. Protein sequence: CASSPGGTANTEAFF.

This chain joins TRBV2 and TRBJ1-1; D is uncertain. The germline V gene encodes CDR1 SNHLY and CDR2 FYNNEI. V was pared by 5 bases and J by 4 bases, with 5 bases between. The CDR3 consists of 11 residues. The chain's CDR3 is CASSLSTEAFF. The CDR3 bases are TGTGCCAGCAGTCTCAGCACTGAAGCTTTCTTT.

The rearrangement joins TRBV19 to TRBJ1-2, with D tentatively TRBD1 (5 bases). V was pared by 3 bases and J by 4 bases, with 12 bases between. This CDR3 has 14 residues. Looked up from germline, CDR1 is LNHDA and CDR2 is SQIVND (reference sequence). CDR3 sequence: CASSMGPGGYGYTF. CDR3 sequence (DNA): TGTGCCAGTAGTATGGGGCCGGGGGGCTATGGCTACACCTTC.

This clone was recorded only once. The chain couples TRBV18 to TRBJ2-7, with 11 bases lining up with TRBD1. The germline gives CDR1 KGHSH, CDR2 LQKENI. CDR3 length equals 14 residues. V was pared by 4 bases and J by 7 bases, with 6 bases of the junction left unmatched. The CDR3 sequence: CASSRGQGASEQYF. The CDR3 DNA sequence: TGTGCCAGCTCACGCGGACAGGGGGCTAGTGAGCAGTACTTC.

The chain uses TRBV7-3 and TRBJ2-3, with 8 bases aligning to TRBD2. V lost 5 bases to trimming and J lost 5 bases; unmatched junction nucleotides: 9. CDR3 size: 15 residues. Germline lookup yields CDR1 SGHTA and CDR2 FQGTGA. The chain's CDR3 is CASSPTSGPRDTQYF. CDR3 coding DNA: TGTGCCAGCAGCCCAACTAGCGGACCCAGAGATACGCAGTATTTT.

This clone was observed a handful of times. The chain has TRBV5-1 and TRBJ2-7, with D perhaps TRBD1 (6 bases). The CDR3 extends over 14 amino acids. V shed 4 bases and J shed 2 bases, with 13 bases lying between them. CDR1 is SGHRS, CDR2 YFSETQ, per germline. The CDR3 DNA sequence: TGCGCCAGCAGCCTGCAGGGGAACCCCTACGAGCAGTACTTC. Translating it yields CASSLQGNPYEQYF.

The gene calls are TRBV11-2 and TRBJ2-3; 8 bases agree with TRBD2. J lost 2 bases, V lost 0 bases, and 4 bases had no gene match. Per germline, CDR1 SGHAT and CDR2 FQNNGV. The CDR3 extends over 16 amino acids. CDR3 region: CASSLDTSGNTDTQYF. CDR3 DNA: TGTGCCAGCAGCTTAGATACTAGCGGAAACACAGATACGCAGTATTTT.

This clone was found once. The chain combines TRBV27 with TRBJ2-3, with 7 bases that match TRBD2. The CDR3 runs to 15 residues. With V trimmed by 1 base and J by 4 bases, 5 bases remained unmatched. Looked up from germline, CDR1 is MNHEY and CDR2 is SMNVEV (reference sequence). The CDR3 DNA is TGTGCCAGCAGTTTATTCGGGGGGAGGGCAGATACGCAGTATTTT. Its translation: CASSLFGGRADTQYF.